A selection of T cell receptor beta chains follows, all from one sample in a study of beta chain features in type 1 diabetes. Sequencing was performed with immunoSEQ multiplex PCR; in TCRdb, only in-frame clones are kept and a portion is missing. The sample lists hundreds of thousands of clones, roughly 12% seen once, with about 0.02% in the top ten. Material: naive CD4+ T cells from blood. Source of these receptors: a man between 18 and 35 years old with type 1 diabetes. Each CDR3 is given with its conserved first and last residue. Each record gives: clone size, V gene, D gene, J gene, CDR3 protein, CDR3 DNA. A D gene is named only where the DNA matches it firmly. Size tells how often a clone was seen (once, few, many) or the class of an expanded clone, and some rows leave it out.

size: .
V: TRBV18
D: TRBD1
J: TRBJ1-2
CDR3: CASSPGQGAISYGYTF
DNA: TGTGCCAGCTCACCGGGACAGGGGGCTATAAGCTATGGCTACACCTTC

size: few
V: TRBV4-1
D: TRBD1
J: TRBJ2-5
CDR3: CASSLGQVETQYF
DNA: TGCGCCAGCAGCCTGGGACAGGTCGAGACCCAGTACTTC

size: .
V: TRBV28
D: .
J: TRBJ2-5
CDR3: CASSFTEGETQYF
DNA: TGTGCCAGCAGTTTCACGGAGGGGGAGACCCAGTACTTC

size: few
V: TRBV2
D: TRBD1
J: TRBJ2-5
CDR3: CASSRDRGETQYF
DNA: TGTGCCAGCAGCCGGGACAGGGGAGAGACCCAGTACTTC

size: few
V: TRBV9
D: .
J: TRBJ2-7
CDR3: CASSVYDGSYEQYF
DNA: TGTGCCAGCAGCGTCTATGACGGATCCTACGAGCAGTACTTC

size: .
V: TRBV15
D: TRBD1
J: TRBJ1-2
CDR3: CATSREDRLYGYTF
DNA: TGTGCCACCAGCAGAGAGGACAGGCTCTATGGCTACACCTTC

size: .
V: TRBV15
D: .
J: TRBJ2-5
CDR3: CATSRSGGGSQYF
DNA: TGTGCCACCAGCAGATCCGGAGGGGGGAGCCAGTACTTC

size: .
V: TRBV7-2
D: .
J: TRBJ2-5
CDR3: CASSLGRQETQYF
DNA: TGTGCCAGCAGCTTGGGTCGTCAAGAGACCCAGTACTTC

size: few
V: TRBV6-5
D: .
J: TRBJ1-5
CDR3: CASSEVKQQPQHF
DNA: TGTGCCAGCAGTGAAGTGAAACAGCAGCCCCAGCATTTT

size: few
V: TRBV18
D: TRBD1
J: TRBJ2-3
CDR3: CASSPGTGADTQYF
DNA: TGTGCCAGCTCGCCCGGGACAGGTGCAGATACGCAGTATTTT

size: few
V: TRBV4-1
D: TRBD1
J: TRBJ2-7
CDR3: CASSQEGQGTIPYEQYF
DNA: TGCGCCAGCAGCCAAGAGGGACAGGGCACTATTCCCTACGAGCAGTACTTC

size: .
V: TRBV5-4
D: .
J: TRBJ2-5
CDR3: CASSLDQETQYF
DNA: TGTGCCAGCAGCTTAGACCAAGAGACCCAGTACTTC

size: few
V: TRBV7-9
D: .
J: TRBJ1-5
CDR3: CASSLGRGGNQPQHF
DNA: TGTGCCAGCAGCTTAGGGAGAGGGGGCAATCAGCCCCAGCATTTT

size: .
V: TRBV7-6
D: TRBD2
J: TRBJ2-5
CDR3: CASRMVAGGEETQYF
DNA: TGTGCCAGCAGGATGGTAGCGGGGGGTGAAGAGACCCAGTACTTC

size: .
V: TRBV7-8
D: TRBD1
J: TRBJ2-1
CDR3: CASSLGDRAPEQFF
DNA: TGTGCCAGCAGCTTAGGTGACAGGGCACCCGAGCAGTTCTTC

size: once
V: TRBV18
D: .
J: TRBJ2-2
CDR3: CASSPSWGANTGELFF
DNA: TGTGCCAGCTCACCCTCGTGGGGGGCGAACACCGGGGAGCTGTTTTTT